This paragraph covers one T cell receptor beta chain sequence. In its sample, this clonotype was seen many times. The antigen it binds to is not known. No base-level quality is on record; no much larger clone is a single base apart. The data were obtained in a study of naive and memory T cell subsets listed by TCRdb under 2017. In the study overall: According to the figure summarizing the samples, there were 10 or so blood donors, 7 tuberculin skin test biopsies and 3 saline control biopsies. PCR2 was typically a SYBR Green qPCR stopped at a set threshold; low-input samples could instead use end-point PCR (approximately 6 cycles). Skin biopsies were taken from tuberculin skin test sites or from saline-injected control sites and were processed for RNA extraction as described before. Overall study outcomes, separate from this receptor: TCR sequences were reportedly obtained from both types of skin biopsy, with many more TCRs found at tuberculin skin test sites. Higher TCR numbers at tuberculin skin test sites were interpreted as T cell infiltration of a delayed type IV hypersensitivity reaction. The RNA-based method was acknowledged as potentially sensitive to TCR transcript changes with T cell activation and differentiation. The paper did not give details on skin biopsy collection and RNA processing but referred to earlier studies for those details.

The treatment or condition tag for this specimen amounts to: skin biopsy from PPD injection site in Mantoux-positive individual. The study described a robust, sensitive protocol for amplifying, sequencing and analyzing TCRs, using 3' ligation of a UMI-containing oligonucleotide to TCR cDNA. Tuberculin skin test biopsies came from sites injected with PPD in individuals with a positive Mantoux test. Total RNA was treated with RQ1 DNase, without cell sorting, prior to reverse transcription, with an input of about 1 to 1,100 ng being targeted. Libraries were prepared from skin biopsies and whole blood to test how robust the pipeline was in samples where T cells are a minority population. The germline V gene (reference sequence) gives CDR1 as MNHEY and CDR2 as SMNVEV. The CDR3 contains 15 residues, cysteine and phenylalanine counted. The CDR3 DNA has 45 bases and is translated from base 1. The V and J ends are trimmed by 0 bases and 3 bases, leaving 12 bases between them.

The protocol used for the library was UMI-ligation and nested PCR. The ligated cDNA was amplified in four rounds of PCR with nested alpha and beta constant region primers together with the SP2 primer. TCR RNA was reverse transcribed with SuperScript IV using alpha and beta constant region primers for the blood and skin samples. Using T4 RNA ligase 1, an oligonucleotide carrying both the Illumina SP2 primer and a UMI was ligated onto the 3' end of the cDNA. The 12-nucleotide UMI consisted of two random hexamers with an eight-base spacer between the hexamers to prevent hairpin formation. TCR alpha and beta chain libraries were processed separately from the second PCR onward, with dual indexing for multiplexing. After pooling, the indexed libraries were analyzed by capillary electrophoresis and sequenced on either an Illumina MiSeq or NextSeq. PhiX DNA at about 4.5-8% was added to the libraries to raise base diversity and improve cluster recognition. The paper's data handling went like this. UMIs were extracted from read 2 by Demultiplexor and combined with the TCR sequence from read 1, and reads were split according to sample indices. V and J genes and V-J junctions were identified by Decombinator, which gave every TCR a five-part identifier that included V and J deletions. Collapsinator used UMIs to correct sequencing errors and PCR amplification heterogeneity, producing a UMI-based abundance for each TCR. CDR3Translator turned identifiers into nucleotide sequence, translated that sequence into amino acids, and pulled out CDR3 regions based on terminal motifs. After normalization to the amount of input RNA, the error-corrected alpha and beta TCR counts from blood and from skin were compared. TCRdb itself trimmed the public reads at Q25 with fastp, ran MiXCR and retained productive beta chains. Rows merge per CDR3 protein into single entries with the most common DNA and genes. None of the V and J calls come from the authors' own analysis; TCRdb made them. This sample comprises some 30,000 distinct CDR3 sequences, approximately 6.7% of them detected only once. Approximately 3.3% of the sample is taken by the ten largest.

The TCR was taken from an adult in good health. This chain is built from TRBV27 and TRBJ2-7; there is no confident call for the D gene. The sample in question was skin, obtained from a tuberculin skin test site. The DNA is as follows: TGTGCCAGCAGTTTATCGTGGCAGGACGTCTACGAGCAGTACTTC. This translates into CASSLSWQDVYEQYF.